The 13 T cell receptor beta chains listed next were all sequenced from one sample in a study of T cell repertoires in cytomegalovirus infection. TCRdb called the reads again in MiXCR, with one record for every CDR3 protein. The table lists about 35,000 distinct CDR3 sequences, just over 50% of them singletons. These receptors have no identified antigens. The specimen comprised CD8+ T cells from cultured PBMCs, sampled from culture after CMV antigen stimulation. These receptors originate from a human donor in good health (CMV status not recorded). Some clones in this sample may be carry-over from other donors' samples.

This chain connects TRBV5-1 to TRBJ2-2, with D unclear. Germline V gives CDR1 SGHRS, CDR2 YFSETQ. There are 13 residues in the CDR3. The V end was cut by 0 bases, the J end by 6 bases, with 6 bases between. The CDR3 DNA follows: TGCGCCAGCAGCTTGGGTGCTTCCGGGGAGCTGTTTTTT. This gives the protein CASSLGASGELFF.

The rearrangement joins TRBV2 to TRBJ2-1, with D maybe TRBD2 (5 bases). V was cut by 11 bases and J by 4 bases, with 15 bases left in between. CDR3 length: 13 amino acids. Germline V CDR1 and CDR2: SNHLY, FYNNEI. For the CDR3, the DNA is TGTGCCGTAGAGGGCAGTTTTTACAATGAGCAGTTCTTC. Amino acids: CAVEGSFYNEQFF. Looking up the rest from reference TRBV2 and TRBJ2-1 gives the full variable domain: EPEVTQTPSHQVTQMGQEVILRCVPISNHLYFYWYRQILGQKVEFLVSFYNNEISEKSEIFDDQFSVERPDGSNFTLKIRSTKLEDSAMYFCAVEGSFYNEQFFGPGTRLTVL.

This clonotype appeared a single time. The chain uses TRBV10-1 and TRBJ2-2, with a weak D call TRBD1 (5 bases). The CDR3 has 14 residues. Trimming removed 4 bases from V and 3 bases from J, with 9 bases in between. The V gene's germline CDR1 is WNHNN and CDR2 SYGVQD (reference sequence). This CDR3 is CASSVQGDTGELFF. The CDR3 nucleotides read TGCGCCAGCAGTGTCCAGGGTGACACCGGGGAGCTGTTTTTT.

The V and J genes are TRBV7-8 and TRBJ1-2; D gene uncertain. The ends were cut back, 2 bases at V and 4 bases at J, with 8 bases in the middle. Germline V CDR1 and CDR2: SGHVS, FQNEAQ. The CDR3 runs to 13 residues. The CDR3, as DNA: TGTGCCAGCAGCTTATCCTCGGGCTATGGCTACACCTTC. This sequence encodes CASSLSSGYGYTF.

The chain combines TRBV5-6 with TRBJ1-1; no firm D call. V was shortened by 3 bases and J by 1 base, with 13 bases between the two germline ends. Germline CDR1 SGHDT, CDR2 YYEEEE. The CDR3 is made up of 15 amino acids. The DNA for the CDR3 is TGTGCCAGCAGCTACCTACACACGGCGAACACTGAAGCTTTCTTT. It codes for CASSYLHTANTEAFF.

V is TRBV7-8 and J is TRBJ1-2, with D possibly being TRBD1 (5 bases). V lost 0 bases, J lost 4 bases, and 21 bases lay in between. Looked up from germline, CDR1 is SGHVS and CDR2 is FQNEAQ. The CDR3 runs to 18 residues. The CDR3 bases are TGTGCCAGCAGCTTAGCGCCCCTGGGGGGAGAAGCATCCTATGGCTACACCTTC. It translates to CASSLAPLGGEASYGYTF.

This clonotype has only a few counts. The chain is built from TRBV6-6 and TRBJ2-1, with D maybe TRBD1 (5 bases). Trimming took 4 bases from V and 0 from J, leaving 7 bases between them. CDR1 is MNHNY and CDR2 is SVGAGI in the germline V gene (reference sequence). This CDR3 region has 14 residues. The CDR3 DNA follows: TGTGCCAGCAGTTTTGACAGCTCCTACAATGAGCAGTTCTTC. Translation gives CASSFDSSYNEQFF.

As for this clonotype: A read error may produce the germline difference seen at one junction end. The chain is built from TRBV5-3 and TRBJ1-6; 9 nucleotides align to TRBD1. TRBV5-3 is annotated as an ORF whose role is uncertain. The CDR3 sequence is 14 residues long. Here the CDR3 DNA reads TGTGCCAGCAGCTGGGGACAGGGTAATTCACCCCTCCACTTT. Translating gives CASSWGQGNSPLHF.

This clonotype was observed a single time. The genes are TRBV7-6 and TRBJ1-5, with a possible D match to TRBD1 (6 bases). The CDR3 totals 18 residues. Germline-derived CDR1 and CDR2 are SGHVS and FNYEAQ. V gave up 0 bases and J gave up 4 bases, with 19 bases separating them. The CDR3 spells CASSLAAPTRGRNQPQHF. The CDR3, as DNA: TGTGCCAGCAGCTTAGCGGCCCCCACCAGGGGCCGAAATCAGCCCCAGCATTTT.

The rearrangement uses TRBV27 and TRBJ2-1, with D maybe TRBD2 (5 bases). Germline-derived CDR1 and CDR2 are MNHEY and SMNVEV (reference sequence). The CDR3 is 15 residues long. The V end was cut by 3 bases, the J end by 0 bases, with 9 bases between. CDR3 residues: CASSFSLASYNEQFF. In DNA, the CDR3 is TGTGCCAGCAGTTTTAGTCTAGCCTCCTACAATGAGCAGTTCTTC.

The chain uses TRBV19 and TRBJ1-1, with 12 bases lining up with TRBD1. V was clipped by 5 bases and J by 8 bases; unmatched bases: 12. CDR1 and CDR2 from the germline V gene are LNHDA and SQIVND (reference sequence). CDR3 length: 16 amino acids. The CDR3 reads CASSSIRDRGLEEAFF. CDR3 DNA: TGTGCCAGTAGTTCAATCCGGGACAGGGGGCTCGAGGAAGCTTTCTTT.

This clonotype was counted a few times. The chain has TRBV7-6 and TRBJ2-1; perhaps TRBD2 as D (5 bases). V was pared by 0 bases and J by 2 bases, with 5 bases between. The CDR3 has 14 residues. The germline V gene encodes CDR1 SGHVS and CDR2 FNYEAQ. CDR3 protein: CASSLAGAYNEQFF. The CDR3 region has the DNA TGTGCCAGCAGCTTAGCGGGAGCCTACAATGAGCAGTTCTTC.

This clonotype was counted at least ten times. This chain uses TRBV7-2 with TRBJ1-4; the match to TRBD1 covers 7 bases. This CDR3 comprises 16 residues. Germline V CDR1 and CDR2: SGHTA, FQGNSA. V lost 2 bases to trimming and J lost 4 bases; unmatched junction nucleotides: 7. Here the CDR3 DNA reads TGTGCCAGCAGCTTACGCCCGGGACAGAGTAATGAAAAACTGTTTTTT. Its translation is CASSLRPGQSNEKLFF.